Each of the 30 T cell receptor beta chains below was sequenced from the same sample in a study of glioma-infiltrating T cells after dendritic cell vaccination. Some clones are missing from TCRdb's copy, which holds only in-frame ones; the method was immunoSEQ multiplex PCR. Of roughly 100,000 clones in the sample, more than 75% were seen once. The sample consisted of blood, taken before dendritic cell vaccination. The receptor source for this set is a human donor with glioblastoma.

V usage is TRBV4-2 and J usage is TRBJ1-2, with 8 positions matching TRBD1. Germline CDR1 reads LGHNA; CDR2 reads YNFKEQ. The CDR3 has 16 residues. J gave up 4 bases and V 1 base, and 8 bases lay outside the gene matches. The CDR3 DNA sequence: TGTGCCAGCAGCCAAGGTGTAGGACAGGGAGCCTATGGCTACACCTTC. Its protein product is CASSQGVGQGAYGYTF.

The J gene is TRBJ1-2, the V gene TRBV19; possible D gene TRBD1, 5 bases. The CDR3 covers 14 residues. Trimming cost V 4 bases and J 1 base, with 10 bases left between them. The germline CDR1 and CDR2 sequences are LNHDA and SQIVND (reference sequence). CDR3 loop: CASSRKGINYGYTF. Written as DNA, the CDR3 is TGTGCCAGTAGTAGAAAGGGGATTAACTATGGCTACACCTTC.

This CDR3 is CASRLPGQGNSPLHF. CDR3 in DNA: TGTGCCAGTAGGCTGCCGGGACAGGGAAATTCACCCCTCCACTTT. This chain links TRBV19 with TRBJ1-6, with 9 bases lining up with TRBD1. This CDR3 has 15 residues. J was trimmed by 7 bases and V by 6 bases; bases with no gene match: 7. Germline V gene sequence: CDR1 LNHDA, CDR2 SQIVND (reference sequence).

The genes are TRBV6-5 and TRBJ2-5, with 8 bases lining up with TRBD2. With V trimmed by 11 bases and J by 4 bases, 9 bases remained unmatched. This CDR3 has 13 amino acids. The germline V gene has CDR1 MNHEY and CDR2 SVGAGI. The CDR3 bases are TGTGCCGCCTCGGCTAGCGGGTTAGAGACCCAGTACTTC. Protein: CAASASGLETQYF.

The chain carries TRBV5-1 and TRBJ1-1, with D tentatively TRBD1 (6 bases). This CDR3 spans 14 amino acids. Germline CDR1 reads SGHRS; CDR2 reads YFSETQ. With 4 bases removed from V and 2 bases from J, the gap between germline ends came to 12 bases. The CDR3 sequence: CASSMGQPNTEAFF. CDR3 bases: TGCGCCAGCAGCATGGGACAACCCAACACTGAAGCTTTCTTT.

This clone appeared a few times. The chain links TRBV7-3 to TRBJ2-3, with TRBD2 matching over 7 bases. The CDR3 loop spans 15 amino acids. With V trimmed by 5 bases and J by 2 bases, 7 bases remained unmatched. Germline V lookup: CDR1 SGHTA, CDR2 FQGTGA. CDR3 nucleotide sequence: TGTGCCAGCAGCCCCCGGGAGGCGGCCACAGATACGCAGTATTTT. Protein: CASSPREAATDTQYF.

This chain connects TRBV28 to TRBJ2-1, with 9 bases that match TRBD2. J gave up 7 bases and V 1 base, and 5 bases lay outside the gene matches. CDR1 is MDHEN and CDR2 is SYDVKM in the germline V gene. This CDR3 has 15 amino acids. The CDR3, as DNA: TGTGCCAGCAGTTTATATAGCGGGAGTAGAAATGAGCAGTTCTTC. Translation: CASSLYSGSRNEQFF. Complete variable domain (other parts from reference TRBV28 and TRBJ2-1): DVKVTQSSRYLVKRTGEKVFLECVQDMDHENMFWYRQDPGLGLRLIYFSYDVKMKEKGDIPEGYSVSREKKERFSLILESASTNQTSMYLCASSLYSGSRNEQFFGPGTRLTVL.

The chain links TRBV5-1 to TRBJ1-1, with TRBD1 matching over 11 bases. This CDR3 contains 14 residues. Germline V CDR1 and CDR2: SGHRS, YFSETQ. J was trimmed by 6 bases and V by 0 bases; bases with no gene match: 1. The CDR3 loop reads CASSLGGQGAEAFF. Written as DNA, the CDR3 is TGCGCCAGCAGCTTGGGGGGACAGGGGGCTGAAGCTTTCTTT.

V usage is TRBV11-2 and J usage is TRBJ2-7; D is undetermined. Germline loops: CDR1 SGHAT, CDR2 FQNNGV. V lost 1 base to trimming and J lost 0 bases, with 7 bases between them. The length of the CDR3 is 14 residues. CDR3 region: CASSLVPDSYEQYF. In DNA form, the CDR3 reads TGTGCCAGCAGCTTAGTTCCAGACTCCTACGAGCAGTACTTC.

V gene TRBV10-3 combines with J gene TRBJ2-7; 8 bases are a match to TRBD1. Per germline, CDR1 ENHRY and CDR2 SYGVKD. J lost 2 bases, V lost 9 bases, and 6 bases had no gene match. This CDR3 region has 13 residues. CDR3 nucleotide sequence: TGTGCCATGACAGGGGTCCAACCCTACGAGCAGTACTTC. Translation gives CAMTGVQPYEQYF.

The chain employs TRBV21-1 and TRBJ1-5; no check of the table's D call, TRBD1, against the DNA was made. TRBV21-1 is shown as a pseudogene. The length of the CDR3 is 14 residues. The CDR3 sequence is CASSGHGRSQPQHF. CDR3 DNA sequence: TGTGCCAGCAGCGGACATGGCAGAAGTCAGCCCCAGCATTTT.

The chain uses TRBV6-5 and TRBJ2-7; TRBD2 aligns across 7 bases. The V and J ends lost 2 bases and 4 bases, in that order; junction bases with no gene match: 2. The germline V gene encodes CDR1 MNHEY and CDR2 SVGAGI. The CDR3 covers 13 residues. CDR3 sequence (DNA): TGTGCCAGCAGTTACGGGGGGGAGTACGAGCAGTACTTC. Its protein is CASSYGGEYEQYF.

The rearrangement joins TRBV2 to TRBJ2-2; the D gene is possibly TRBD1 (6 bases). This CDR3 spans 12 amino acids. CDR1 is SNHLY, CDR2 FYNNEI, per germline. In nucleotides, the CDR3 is TGTGCGGGGGCGGGGAACACCGGGGAGCTGTTTTTT. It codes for CAGAGNTGELFF.

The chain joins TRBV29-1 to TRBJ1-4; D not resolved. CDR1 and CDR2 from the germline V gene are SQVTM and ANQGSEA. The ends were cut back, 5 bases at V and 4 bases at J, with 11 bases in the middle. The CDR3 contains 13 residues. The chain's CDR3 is CSVWANGNEKLFF. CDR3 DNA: TGCAGCGTTTGGGCGAACGGTAATGAAAAACTGTTTTTT.

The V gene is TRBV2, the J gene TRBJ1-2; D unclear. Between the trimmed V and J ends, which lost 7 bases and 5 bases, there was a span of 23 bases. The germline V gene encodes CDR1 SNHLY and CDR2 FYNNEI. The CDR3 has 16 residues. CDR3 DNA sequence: TGTGCCAGCACGGTGGAGCGGAGGTCGATGGAGTATGGCTACACCTTC. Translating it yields CASTVERRSMEYGYTF.

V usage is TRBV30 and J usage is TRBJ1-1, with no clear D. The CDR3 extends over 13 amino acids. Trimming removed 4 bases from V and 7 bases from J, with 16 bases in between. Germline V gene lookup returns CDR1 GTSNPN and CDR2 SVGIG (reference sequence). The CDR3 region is CAWTRFHRDEAFF. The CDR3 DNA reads TGTGCCTGGACAAGATTTCATCGGGATGAAGCTTTCTTT.

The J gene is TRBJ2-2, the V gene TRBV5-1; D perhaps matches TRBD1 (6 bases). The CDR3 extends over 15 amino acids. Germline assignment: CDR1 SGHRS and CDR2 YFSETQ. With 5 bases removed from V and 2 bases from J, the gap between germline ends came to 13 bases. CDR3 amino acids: CASSSQGTNTGELFF. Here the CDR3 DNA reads TGCGCCAGCAGTTCTCAGGGGACCAACACCGGGGAGCTGTTTTTT.

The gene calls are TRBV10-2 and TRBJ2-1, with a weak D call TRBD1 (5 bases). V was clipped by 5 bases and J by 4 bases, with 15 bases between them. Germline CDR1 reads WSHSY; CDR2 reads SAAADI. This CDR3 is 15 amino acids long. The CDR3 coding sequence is TGCGCCAGCAGTCTCGACAGAAGGCCTTACAATGAGCAGTTCTTC. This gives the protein CASSLDRRPYNEQFF.

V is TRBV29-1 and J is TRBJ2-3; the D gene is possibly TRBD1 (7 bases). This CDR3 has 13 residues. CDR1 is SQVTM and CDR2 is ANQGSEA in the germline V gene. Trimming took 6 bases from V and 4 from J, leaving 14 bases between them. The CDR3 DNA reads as TGCAGCGTCCCACAGGGGAGGCCAGATACGCAGTATTTT. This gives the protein CSVPQGRPDTQYF.

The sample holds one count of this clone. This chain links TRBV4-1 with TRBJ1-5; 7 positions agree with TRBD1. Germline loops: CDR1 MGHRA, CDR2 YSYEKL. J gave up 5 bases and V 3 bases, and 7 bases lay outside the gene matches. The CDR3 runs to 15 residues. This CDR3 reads CASSHRQGEYQPQHF. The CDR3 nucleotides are TGCGCCAGCAGCCACCGACAGGGAGAGTATCAGCCCCAGCATTTT.

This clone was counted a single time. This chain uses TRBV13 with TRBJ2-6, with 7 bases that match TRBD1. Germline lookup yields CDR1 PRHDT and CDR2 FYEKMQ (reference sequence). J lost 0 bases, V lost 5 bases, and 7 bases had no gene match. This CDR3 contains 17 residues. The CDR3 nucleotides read TGTGCCAGCAGCGTCACGACAGGGAACTCTGGGGCCAACGTCCTGACTTTC. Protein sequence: CASSVTTGNSGANVLTF.

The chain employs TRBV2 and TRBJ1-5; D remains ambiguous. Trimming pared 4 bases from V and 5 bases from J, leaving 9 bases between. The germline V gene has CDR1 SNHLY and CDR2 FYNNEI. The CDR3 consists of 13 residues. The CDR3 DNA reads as TGTGCCAGCAGTGGAGAGGGCCATCAGCCCCAGCATTTT. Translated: CASSGEGHQPQHF.

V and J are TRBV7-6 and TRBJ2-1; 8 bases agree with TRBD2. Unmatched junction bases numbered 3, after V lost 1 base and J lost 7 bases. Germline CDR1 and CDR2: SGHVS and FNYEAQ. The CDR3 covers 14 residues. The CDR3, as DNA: TGTGCCAGCAGCTTAGATGTAGCGGGGAATGAGCAGTTCTTC. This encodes CASSLDVAGNEQFF. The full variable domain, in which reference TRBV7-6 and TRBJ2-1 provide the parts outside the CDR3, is GAGVSQSPRYKVTKRGQDVALRCDPISGHVSLYWYRQALGQGPEFLTYFNYEAQQDKSGLPNDRFSAERPEGSISTLTIQRTEQRDSAMYRCASSLDVAGNEQFFGPGTRLTVL.

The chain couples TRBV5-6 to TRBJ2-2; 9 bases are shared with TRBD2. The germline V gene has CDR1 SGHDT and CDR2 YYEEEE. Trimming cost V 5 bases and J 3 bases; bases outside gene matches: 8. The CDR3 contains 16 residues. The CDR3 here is CASRVRAGGYTGELFF. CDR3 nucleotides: TGTGCCAGCAGGGTGAGAGCGGGAGGCTACACCGGGGAGCTGTTTTTT.

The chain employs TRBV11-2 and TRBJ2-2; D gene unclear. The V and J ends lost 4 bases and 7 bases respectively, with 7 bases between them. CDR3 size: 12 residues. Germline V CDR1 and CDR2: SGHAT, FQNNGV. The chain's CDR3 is CASSWPHGELFF. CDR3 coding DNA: TGTGCCAGCAGCTGGCCCCACGGGGAGCTGTTTTTT.

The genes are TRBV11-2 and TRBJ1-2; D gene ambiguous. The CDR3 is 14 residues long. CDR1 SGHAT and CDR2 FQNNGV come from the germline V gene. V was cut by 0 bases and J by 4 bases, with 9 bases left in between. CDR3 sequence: CASSLDLNSYGYTF. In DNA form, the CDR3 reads TGTGCCAGCAGCTTAGATCTGAATAGCTATGGCTACACCTTC.

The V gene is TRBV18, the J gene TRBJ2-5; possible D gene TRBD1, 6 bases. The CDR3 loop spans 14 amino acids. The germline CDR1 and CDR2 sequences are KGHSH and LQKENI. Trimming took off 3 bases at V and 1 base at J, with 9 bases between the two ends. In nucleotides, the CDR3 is TGTGCCAGCTCACCGGGACACCTCCAAGAGACCCAGTACTTC. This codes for CASSPGHLQETQYF.

The CDR3 DNA follows: TGTGCCATCAGTGAGACTTGGGGGCAGGGGACTGAAGCTTTCTTT. As protein: CAISETWGQGTEAFF. The chain links TRBV10-3 to TRBJ1-1; a possible D gene is TRBD1 (6 bases). With 2 bases removed from V and 5 bases from J, the gap between germline ends came to 15 bases. CDR1 is ENHRY, CDR2 SYGVKD, per germline. This CDR3 is built from 15 residues.

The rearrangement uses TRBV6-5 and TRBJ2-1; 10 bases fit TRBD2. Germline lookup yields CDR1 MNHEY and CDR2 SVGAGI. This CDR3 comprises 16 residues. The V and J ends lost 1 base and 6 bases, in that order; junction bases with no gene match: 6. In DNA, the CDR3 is TGTGCCAGCAGTTACTTGTCTAGCGGGGGTAGCAATGAGCAGTTCTTC. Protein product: CASSYLSSGGSNEQFF.

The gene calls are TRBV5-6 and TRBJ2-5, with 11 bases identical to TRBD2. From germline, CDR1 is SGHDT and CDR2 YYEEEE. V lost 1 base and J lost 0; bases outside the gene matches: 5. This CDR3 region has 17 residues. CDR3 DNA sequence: TGTGCCAGCAGCTTGTCGTCTAGCGGGGGGTACCAAGAGACCCAGTACTTC. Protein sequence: CASSLSSSGGYQETQYF. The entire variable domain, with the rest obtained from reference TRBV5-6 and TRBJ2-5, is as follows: DAGVTQSPTHLIKTRGQQVTLRCSPKSGHDTVSWYQQALGQGPQFIFQYYEEEERQRGNFPDRFSGHQFPNYSSELNVNALLLGDSALYLCASSLSSSGGYQETQYFGPGTRLLVL.